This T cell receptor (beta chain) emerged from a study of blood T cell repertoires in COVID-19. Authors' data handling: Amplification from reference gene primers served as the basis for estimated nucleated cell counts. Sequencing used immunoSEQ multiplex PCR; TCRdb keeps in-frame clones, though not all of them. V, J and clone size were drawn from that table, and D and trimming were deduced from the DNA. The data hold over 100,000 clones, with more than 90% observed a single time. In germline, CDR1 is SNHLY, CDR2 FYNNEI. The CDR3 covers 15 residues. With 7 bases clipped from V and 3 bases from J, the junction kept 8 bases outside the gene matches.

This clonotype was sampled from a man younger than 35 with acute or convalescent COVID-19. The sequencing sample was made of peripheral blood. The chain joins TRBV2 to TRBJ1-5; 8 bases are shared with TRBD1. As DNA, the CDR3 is TGTGCCAGCAACGAGGACAGGGCCCTCAATCAGCCCCAGCATTTT. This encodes CASNEDRALNQPQHF.